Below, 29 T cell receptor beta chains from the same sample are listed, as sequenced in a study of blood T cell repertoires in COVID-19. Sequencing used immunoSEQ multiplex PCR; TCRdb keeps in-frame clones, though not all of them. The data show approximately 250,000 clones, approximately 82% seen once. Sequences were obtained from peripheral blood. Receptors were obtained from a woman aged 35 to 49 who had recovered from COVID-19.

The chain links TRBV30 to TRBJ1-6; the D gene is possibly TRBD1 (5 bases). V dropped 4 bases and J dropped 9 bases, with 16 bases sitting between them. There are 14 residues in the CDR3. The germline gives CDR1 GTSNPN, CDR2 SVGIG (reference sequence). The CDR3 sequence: CAWTLSVRGSPLHF. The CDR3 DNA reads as TGTGCCTGGACGCTGTCAGTTAGGGGTTCACCCCTCCACTTT.

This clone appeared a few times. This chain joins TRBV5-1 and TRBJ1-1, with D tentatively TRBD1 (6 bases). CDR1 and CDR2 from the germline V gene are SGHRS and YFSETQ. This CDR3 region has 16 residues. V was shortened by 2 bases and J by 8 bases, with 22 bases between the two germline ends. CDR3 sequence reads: CASSFRDRRSGEEAFF. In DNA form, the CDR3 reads TGCGCCAGCAGCTTTCGAGACAGGCGGTCAGGTGAAGAAGCTTTCTTT.

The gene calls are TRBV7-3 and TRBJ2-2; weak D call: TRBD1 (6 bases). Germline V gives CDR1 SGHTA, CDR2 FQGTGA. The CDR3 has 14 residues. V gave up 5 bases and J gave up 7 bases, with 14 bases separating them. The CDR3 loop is CASSPRTGSGELFF. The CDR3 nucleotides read TGTGCCAGCAGCCCACGAACAGGGAGCGGGGAGCTGTTTTTT.

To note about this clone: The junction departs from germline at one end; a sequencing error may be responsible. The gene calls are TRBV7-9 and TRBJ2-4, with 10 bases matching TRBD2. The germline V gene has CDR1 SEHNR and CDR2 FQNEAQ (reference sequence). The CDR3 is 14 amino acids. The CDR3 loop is CASSLQLAGPPMDF. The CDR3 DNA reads TGTGCCAGCAGCTTACAACTAGCGGGACCGCCGATGGACTTC. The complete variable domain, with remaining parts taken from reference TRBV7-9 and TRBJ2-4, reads DTGVSQNPRHKITKRGQNVTFRCDPISEHNRLYWYRQTLGQGPEFLTYFQNEAQLEKSRLLSDRFSAERPKGSFSTLEIQRTEQGDSAMYLCASSLQLAGPPMDFGAGTRLSVL.

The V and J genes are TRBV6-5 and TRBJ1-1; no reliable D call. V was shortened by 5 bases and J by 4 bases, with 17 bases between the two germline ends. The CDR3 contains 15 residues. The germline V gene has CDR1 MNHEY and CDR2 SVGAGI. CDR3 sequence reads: CASSQAGTRGTEAFF. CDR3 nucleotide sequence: TGTGCCAGCAGTCAGGCTGGAACGCGGGGCACTGAAGCTTTCTTT.

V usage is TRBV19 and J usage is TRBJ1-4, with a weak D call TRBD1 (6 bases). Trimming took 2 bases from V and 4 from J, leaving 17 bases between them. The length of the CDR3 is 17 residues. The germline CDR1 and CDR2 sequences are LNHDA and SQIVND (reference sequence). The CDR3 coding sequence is TGTGCCAGTAGTATAACCGCCCGCCTAGGGGGTAATGAAAAACTGTTTTTT. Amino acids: CASSITARLGGNEKLFF.

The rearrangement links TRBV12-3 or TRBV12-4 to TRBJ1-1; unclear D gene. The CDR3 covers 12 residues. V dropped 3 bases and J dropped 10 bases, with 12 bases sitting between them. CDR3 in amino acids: CASSFLRRGAFF. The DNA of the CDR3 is TGTGCCAGCAGTTTTTTACGTCGCGGAGCTTTCTTT.

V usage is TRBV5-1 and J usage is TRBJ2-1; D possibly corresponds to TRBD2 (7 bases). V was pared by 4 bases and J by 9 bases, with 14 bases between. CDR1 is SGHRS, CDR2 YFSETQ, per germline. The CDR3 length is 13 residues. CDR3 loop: CASSPGEGVEQFF. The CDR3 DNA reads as TGCGCCAGCAGCCCAGGGGAGGGGGTTGAGCAGTTCTTC.

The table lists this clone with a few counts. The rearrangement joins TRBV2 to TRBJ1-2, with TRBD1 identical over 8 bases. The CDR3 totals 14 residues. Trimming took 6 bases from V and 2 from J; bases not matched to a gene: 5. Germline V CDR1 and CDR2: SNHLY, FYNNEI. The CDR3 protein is CASRMDRENYGYTF. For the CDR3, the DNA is TGTGCCAGCAGAATGGACAGGGAAAACTATGGCTACACCTTC.

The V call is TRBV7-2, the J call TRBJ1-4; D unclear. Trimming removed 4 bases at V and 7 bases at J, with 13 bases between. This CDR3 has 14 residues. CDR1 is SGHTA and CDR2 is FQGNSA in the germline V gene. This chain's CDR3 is CASSSLVDSEKLFF. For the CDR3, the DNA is TGTGCCAGCAGCTCCCTCGTGGACTCTGAAAAACTGTTTTTT.

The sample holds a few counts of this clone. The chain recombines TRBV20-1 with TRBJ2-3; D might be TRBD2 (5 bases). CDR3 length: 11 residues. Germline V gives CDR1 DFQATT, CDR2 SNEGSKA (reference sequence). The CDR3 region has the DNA TGCTCTACCGGGGACACAGATACGCAGTATTTT. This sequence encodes CSTGDTDTQYF.

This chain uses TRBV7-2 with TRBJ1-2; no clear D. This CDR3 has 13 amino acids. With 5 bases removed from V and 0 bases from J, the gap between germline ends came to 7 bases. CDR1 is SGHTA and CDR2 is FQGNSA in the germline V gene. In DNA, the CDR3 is TGTGCCAGCAGCCCTAATGCTAACTATGGCTACACCTTC. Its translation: CASSPNANYGYTF.

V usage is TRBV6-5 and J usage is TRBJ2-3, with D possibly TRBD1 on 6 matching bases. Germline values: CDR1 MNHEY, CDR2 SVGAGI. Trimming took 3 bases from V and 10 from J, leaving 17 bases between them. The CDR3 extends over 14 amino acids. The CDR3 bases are TGTGCCAGCAGTTATGGACAGTGGGGGATGTCGCAGTATTTT. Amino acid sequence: CASSYGQWGMSQYF.

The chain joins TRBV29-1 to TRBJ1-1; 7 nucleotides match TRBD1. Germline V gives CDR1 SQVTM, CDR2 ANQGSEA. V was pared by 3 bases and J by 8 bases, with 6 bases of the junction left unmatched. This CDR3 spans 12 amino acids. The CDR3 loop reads CSVDRGTEEAFF. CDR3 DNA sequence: TGCAGCGTTGATAGGGGGACAGAAGAAGCTTTCTTT. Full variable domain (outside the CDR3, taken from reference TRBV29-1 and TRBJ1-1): SAVISQKPSRDICQRGTSLTIQCQVDSQVTMMFWYRQQPGQSLTLIATANQGSEATYESGFVIDKFPISRPNLTFSTLTVSNMSPEDSSIYLCSVDRGTEEAFFGQGTRLTVV.

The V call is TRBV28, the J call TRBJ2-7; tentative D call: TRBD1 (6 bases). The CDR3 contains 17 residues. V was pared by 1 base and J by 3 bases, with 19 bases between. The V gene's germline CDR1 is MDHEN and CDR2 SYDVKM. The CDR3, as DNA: TGTGCCAGCAGTTTATTTCGGAATAGGGGGAAAGACTACGAGCAGTACTTC. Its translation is CASSLFRNRGKDYEQYF.

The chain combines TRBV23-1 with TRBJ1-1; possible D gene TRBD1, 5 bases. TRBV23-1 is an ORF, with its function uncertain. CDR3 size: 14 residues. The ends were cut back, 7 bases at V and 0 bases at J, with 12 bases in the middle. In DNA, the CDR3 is TGCGCCAGCAAAACCCGGGGGATGAACACTGAAGCTTTCTTT. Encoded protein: CASKTRGMNTEAFF.

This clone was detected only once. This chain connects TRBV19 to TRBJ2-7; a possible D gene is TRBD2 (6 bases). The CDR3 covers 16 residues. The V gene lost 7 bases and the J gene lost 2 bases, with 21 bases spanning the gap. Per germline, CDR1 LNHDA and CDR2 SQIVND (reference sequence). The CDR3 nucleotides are TGTGCCAGTATTCCAATTCGGGAAGGGGAGGCCTACGAGCAGTACTTC. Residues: CASIPIREGEAYEQYF.

CDR3 protein: CASSQGYTDSDTQYF. The CDR3 coding sequence is TGTGCCAGCAGCCAAGGGTACACCGACTCAGATACGCAGTATTTT. The chain links TRBV3-1 (or the pseudogene TRBV3-2) to TRBJ2-3; D is unclear. Trimming stripped 1 base from V and 4 bases from J, with 12 bases between. CDR1 LGHDT and CDR2 YNNKEL come from the germline V gene (reference sequence). This CDR3 contains 15 residues.

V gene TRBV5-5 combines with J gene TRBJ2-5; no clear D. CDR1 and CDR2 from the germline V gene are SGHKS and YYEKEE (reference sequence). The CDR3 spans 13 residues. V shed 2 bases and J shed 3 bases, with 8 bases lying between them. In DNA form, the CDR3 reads TGTGCCAGCAGCTTTCAGGCGAAAGAGACCCAGTACTTC. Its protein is CASSFQAKETQYF.

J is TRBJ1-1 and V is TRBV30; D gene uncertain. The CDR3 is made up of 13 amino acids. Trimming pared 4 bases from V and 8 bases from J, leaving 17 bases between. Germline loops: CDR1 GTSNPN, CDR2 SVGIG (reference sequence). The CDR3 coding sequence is TGTGCCTGGACCGAGGGCGGTGGCCCCGAAGCTTTCTTT. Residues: CAWTEGGGPEAFF.

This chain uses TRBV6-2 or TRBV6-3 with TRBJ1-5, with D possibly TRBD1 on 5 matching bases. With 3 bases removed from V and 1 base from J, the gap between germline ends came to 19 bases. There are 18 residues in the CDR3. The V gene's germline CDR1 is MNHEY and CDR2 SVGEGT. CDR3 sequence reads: CASSYWEVFTGSNQPQHF. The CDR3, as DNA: TGTGCCAGCAGTTATTGGGAAGTCTTTACAGGAAGCAATCAGCCCCAGCATTTT.

DNA for the CDR3: TGCGCCAGCAGCCCGGGGTCATTCTACGAGCAGTACTTC. Its translation: CASSPGSFYEQYF. The chain joins TRBV5-1 to TRBJ2-7; TRBD2 is a possible D gene (5 bases). The germline V gene has CDR1 SGHRS and CDR2 YFSETQ. The CDR3 spans 13 residues. V lost 4 bases, J lost 3 bases, and 11 bases lay in between. Filled out from reference TRBV5-1 and TRBJ2-7, the complete variable domain reads KAGVTQTPRYLIKTRGQQVTLSCSPISGHRSVSWYQQTPGQGLQFLFEYFSETQRNKGNFPGRFSGRQFSNSRSEMNVSTLELGDSALYLCASSPGSFYEQYFGPGTRLTVT.

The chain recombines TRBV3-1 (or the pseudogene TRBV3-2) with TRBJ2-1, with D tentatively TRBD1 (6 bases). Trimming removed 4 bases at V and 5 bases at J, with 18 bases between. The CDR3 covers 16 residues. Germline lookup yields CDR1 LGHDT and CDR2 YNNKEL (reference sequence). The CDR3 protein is CASSRSTGGADNEQFF. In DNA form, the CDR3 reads TGTGCCAGCAGCCGTTCGACAGGAGGCGCCGACAATGAGCAGTTCTTC.

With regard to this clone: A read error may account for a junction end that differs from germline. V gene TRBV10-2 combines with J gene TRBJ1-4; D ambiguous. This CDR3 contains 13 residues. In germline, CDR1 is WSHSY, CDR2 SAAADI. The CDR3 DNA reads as TGCGCCAGCAGTGACAGCGGTAATCAAAAACTGTTTTTT. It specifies CASSDSGNQKLFF.

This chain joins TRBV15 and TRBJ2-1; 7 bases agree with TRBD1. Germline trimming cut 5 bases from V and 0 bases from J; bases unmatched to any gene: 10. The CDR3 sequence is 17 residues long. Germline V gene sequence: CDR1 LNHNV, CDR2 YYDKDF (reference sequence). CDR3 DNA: TGTGCCACCAGCCCCCAGACAGGGAGTCACTCCTACAATGAGCAGTTCTTC. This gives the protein CATSPQTGSHSYNEQFF.

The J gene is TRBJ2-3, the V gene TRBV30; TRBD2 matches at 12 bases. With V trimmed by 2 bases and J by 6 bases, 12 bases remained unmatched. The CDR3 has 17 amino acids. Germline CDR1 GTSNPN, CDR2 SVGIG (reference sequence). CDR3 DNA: TGTGCCTGGAGTCCGCCGCCTGGACTAGCGGGACCCGATACGCAGTATTTT. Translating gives CAWSPPPGLAGPDTQYF.

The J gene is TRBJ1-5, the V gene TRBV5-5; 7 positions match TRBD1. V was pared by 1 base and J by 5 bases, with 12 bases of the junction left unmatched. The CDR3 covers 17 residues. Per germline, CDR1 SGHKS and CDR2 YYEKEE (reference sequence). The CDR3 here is CASSLWGDSRLDQPQHF. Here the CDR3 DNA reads TGTGCCAGCAGCTTGTGGGGGGACAGTCGATTGGATCAGCCCCAGCATTTT.

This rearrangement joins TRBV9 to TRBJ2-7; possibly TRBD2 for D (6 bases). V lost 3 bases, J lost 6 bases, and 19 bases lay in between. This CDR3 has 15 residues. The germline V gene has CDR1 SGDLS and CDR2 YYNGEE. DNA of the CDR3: TGTGCCAGCAGCGAAAGGGACTCCCCTACTATCGAGCAGTACTTC. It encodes CASSERDSPTIEQYF.

CDR3: CASSGTSGGSDTQYF. The CDR3 coding sequence is TGTGCCAGCAGCGGTACTAGCGGGGGTTCAGATACGCAGTATTTT. The chain has TRBV2 and TRBJ2-3; TRBD2 matches 11 bases. From germline, CDR1 is SNHLY and CDR2 FYNNEI. The CDR3 sequence is 15 residues long. V lost 6 bases to trimming and J lost 4 bases; unmatched junction nucleotides: 6.